A single sample gave rise to the 14 T cell receptor beta chains below, sequenced in a study of CD8+ T cells in alopecia areata. RNA extraction and reverse transcription yielded cDNA as sequencing template. Here immunoSEQ multiplex PCR was the method, and the copy in TCRdb shows in-frame clones only, minus some. This sample yields 85,000 to 110,000 clones, of which 45% to 60% are seen a single time; around 8.5% belongs to the top ten. The sample comprised CD4+ T cells sorted from blood. These receptors were collected from a human donor in good health.

The chain combines TRBV11-2 with TRBJ2-5; the D gene is possibly TRBD2 (7 bases). The CDR3 runs to 13 residues. From germline, CDR1 is SGHAT and CDR2 FQNNGV. V dropped 1 base and J dropped 7 bases, with 10 bases sitting between them. CDR3 residues: CASSLAGEGTQYF. CDR3 nucleotide sequence: TGTGCCAGCAGCTTAGCAGGGGAGGGGACCCAGTACTTC. The whole variable domain, filled in from reference TRBV11-2 and TRBJ2-5, reads EAGVAQSPRYKIIEKRQSVAFWCNPISGHATLYWYQQILGQGPKLLIQFQNNGVVDDSQLPKDRFSAERLKGVDSTLKIQPAKLEDSAVYLCASSLAGEGTQYFGPGTRLLVL.

The chain combines TRBV19 with TRBJ2-4; no firm D call. The ends were cut back, 4 bases at V and 0 bases at J, with 7 bases in the middle. This CDR3 spans 14 amino acids. Germline assignment: CDR1 LNHDA and CDR2 SQIVND (reference sequence). CDR3: CASSRGIAKNIQYF. CDR3 nucleotides: TGTGCCAGTAGTAGAGGTATAGCCAAAAACATTCAGTACTTC.

This sequence joins TRBV5-4 and TRBJ2-1; D is uncertain. The CDR3 sequence is 15 residues long. Trimming removed 3 bases at V and 6 bases at J, with 16 bases between. Per the germline V gene, CDR1 is SGHNT and CDR2 is YYREEE (reference sequence). The CDR3 loop reads CASSSTPFFANEQFF. The CDR3, as DNA: TGTGCCAGCAGCTCAACCCCCTTCTTCGCCAATGAGCAGTTCTTC.

The chain combines TRBV29-1 with TRBJ1-3, with TRBD1 as a possible D gene (6 bases). Germline V gene data show CDR1 as SQVTM and CDR2 as ANQGSEA. Trimming left V 4 bases short and J 1 base short, with 8 bases between. The CDR3 totals 13 residues. The CDR3 loop is CSVGGGSGNTIYF. The DNA of the CDR3 is TGCAGCGTTGGAGGGGGATCTGGAAACACCATATATTTT. Supplemented by reference TRBV29-1 and TRBJ1-3, the full variable domain reads SAVISQKPSRDICQRGTSLTIQCQVDSQVTMMFWYRQQPGQSLTLIATANQGSEATYESGFVIDKFPISRPNLTFSTLTVSNMSPEDSSIYLCSVGGGSGNTIYFGEGSWLTVV.

The J gene is TRBJ2-3, the V gene TRBV7-9, with 8 bases that match TRBD2. This CDR3 has 16 residues. Germline assignment: CDR1 SEHNR and CDR2 FQNEAQ (reference sequence). After removal of 3 bases from V and 5 bases from J, the junction contained 10 bases not matched to a gene. The CDR3 here is CASSLRGGGRGDTQYF. CDR3 coding DNA: TGTGCCAGCAGCTTGCGTGGCGGGGGGCGGGGAGATACGCAGTATTTT.

This clone was observed a handful of times. The rearrangement uses TRBV4-2 and TRBJ1-3; 9 bases align to TRBD1. The CDR3 is made up of 18 amino acids. The germline gives CDR1 LGHNA, CDR2 YNFKEQ. V lost 1 base, J lost 4 bases, and 11 bases stayed unmatched. The CDR3 region has the DNA TGTGCCAGCAGCCAAGCGATGGGACAGGGCTGGAAAGGAAACACCATATATTTT. It encodes CASSQAMGQGWKGNTIYF.

The chain's CDR3 is CASSLRSGTNTEAFF. The CDR3 nucleotides are TGTGCCAGCAGCTTAAGATCAGGGACGAACACTGAAGCTTTCTTT. The gene calls are TRBV7-2 and TRBJ1-1; maybe TRBD1 (5 bases). Germline CDR1 and CDR2: SGHTA and FQGNSA. Trimming pared 2 bases from V and 1 base from J, leaving 11 bases between. This CDR3 region has 15 residues.

The chain has TRBV25-1 and TRBJ2-6; D is perhaps TRBD1 (6 bases). From germline, CDR1 is MGHDK and CDR2 SYGVNS. CDR3 length equals 14 residues. V gave up 9 bases and J gave up 4 bases, with 13 bases separating them. CDR3 sequence: CASTEGVGANVLTF. The CDR3 DNA is TGTGCCAGTACTGAGGGGGTCGGGGCCAACGTCCTGACTTTC.

V and J are TRBV29-1 and TRBJ2-5, with 10 nucleotides matching TRBD1. Trimming cost V 5 bases and J 1 base; bases outside gene matches: 7. CDR1 SQVTM and CDR2 ANQGSEA come from the germline V gene. The CDR3 is made up of 15 amino acids. CDR3: CSVTLGTGVQETQYF. For the CDR3, the DNA is TGCAGCGTTACCCTCGGGACAGGGGTCCAAGAGACCCAGTACTTC. The full variable domain, its missing parts supplied by reference TRBV29-1 and TRBJ2-5, is SAVISQKPSRDICQRGTSLTIQCQVDSQVTMMFWYRQQPGQSLTLIATANQGSEATYESGFVIDKFPISRPNLTFSTLTVSNMSPEDSSIYLCSVTLGTGVQETQYFGPGTRLLVL.

This chain links TRBV30 with TRBJ1-1; D not certain. CDR1 is GTSNPN and CDR2 is SVGIG in the germline V gene (reference sequence). The CDR3 loop spans 13 amino acids. V gave up 2 bases and J gave up 1 base, with 8 bases separating them. The CDR3 protein is CAWSLTENTEAFF. The CDR3 DNA sequence: TGTGCCTGGAGTCTCACAGAGAACACTGAAGCTTTCTTT.

This chain joins TRBV30 and TRBJ2-5; 8 bases align to TRBD1. CDR1 is GTSNPN, CDR2 SVGIG, per germline (reference sequence). V was clipped by 2 bases and J by 5 bases; unmatched bases: 7. The CDR3 has 14 residues. The CDR3 here is CAWSKAGGAETQYF. The CDR3 nucleotides read TGTGCCTGGAGTAAAGCAGGGGGCGCGGAGACCCAGTACTTC. Drawing the rest from reference TRBV30 and TRBJ2-5, the complete variable domain is SQTIHQWPATLVQPVGSPLSLECTVEGTSNPNLYWYRQAAGRGLQLLFYSVGIGQISSEVPQNLSASRPQDRQFILSSKKLLLSDSGFYLCAWSKAGGAETQYFGPGTRLLVL.

The CDR3 bases are TGTGCCAGCAGGGCCGGGACAGGAAGCTCCTACGAGCAGTACTTC. Its protein product is CASRAGTGSSYEQYF. J is TRBJ2-7 and V is TRBV7-2; 8 nucleotides align to TRBD1. The V gene's germline CDR1 is SGHTA and CDR2 FQGNSA. CDR3 length: 15 residues. Germline trimming cut 6 bases from V and 0 bases from J; bases unmatched to any gene: 7. Full variable domain (missing parts from reference TRBV7-2 and TRBJ2-7): GAGVSQSPSNKVTEKGKDVELRCDPISGHTALYWYRQSLGQGLEFLIYFQGNSAPDKSGLPSDRFSAERTGGSVSTLTIQRTQQEDSAVYLCASRAGTGSSYEQYFGPGTRLTVT.

This chain links TRBV9 with TRBJ1-2; D uncertain. The CDR3 is made up of 13 amino acids. Germline V gene lookup returns CDR1 SGDLS and CDR2 YYNGEE. V gave up 0 bases and J gave up 4 bases, with 7 bases separating them. The CDR3 reads CASSVAAGYGYTF. DNA of the CDR3: TGTGCCAGCAGCGTAGCGGCAGGCTATGGCTACACCTTC.

V usage is TRBV29-1 and J usage is TRBJ2-5; D remains ambiguous. This CDR3 has 12 residues. The V end lost 7 bases, the J end lost 5 bases, and 14 bases lay between the germline ends. The germline gives CDR1 SQVTM, CDR2 ANQGSEA. CDR3 nucleotides: TGCAGCGCTCAAGGAAGGCGGGAGACCCAGTACTTC. Protein sequence: CSAQGRRETQYF.